The 20 T cell receptor beta chains reported below all come from one sample, sequenced in a study of PD-1 blockade in classical Hodgkin lymphoma. In every patient, relapse followed autologous stem cell transplantation, while exposure to brentuximab vedotin differed. Only in-frame clones appear in the TCRdb table, and some are missing; sequencing was by immunoSEQ multiplex PCR. The sample holds about 62,000 clones; around 89% are singletons and the top ten take about 12%. Material: peripheral blood mononuclear cells (PBMCs), obtained at baseline. These receptors all stem from a human donor with classical Hodgkin lymphoma.

The chain combines TRBV2 with TRBJ2-5; 9 bases line up with TRBD2. CDR1 is SNHLY and CDR2 is FYNNEI in the germline V gene. The CDR3 is made up of 16 amino acids. Unmatched junction bases numbered 7, after V lost 3 bases and J lost 2 bases. This chain's CDR3 is CASSDGRLAGQETQYF. In DNA form, the CDR3 reads TGTGCCAGCAGTGACGGGAGGCTAGCGGGGCAAGAGACCCAGTACTTC. Complete variable domain (other parts from reference TRBV2 and TRBJ2-5): EPEVTQTPSHQVTQMGQEVILRCVPISNHLYFYWYRQILGQKVEFLVSFYNNEISEKSEIFDDQFSVERPDGSNFTLKIRSTKLEDSAMYFCASSDGRLAGQETQYFGPGTRLLVL.

In its sample, this clone was seen once. For the CDR3, the DNA is TGTGCCAGCAGCGCATATCTGGGGGCGAACACCGGGGAGCTGTTTTTT. Its translation is CASSAYLGANTGELFF. The genes are TRBV9 and TRBJ2-2; D is tentatively TRBD1 or TRBD2 (5 bases each). The CDR3 has 16 amino acids. Per germline, CDR1 SGDLS and CDR2 YYNGEE. V lost 3 bases and J lost 0, with 12 bases in between.

The CDR3 coding sequence is TGCGCCAGCAGCCAAGGTCTTTTTGCGGGCGGAACAGATACGCAGTATTTT. Translating it yields CASSQGLFAGGTDTQYF. The chain uses TRBV4-1 and TRBJ2-3; D perhaps matches TRBD2 (5 bases). Germline loops: CDR1 MGHRA, CDR2 YSYEKL. V was clipped by 1 base and J by 3 bases, with 17 bases between them. The CDR3 has 17 amino acids.

The rearrangement links TRBV9 to TRBJ2-7, with D possibly TRBD1 on 6 matching bases. V was clipped by 0 bases and J by 1 base, with 11 bases between them. The CDR3 length is 15 residues. CDR1 is SGDLS, CDR2 YYNGEE, per germline. CDR3 bases: TGTGCCAGCAGCGTAGGGACAGAGCTATCCTACGAGCAGTACTTC. This codes for CASSVGTELSYEQYF.

The gene calls are TRBV10-3 and TRBJ2-1; TRBD2 matches 8 bases. Unmatched junction bases numbered 10, after V lost 9 bases and J lost 9 bases. Germline loops: CDR1 ENHRY, CDR2 SYGVKD. The CDR3 is 13 residues long. The CDR3 region has the DNA TGTGCCATACAAGAGCGGGGGACGACTGAGCAGTTCTTC. This codes for CAIQERGTTEQFF.

This clone was picked up one time. The chain links TRBV5-1 to TRBJ1-3; 7 nucleotides align to TRBD1. J lost 2 bases, V lost 3 bases, and 11 bases had no gene match. The length of the CDR3 is 17 residues. The germline CDR1 and CDR2 sequences are SGHRS and YFSETQ. The CDR3: CASSSAPGQLPGNTIYF. CDR3 in DNA: TGCGCCAGCAGCTCGGCCCCGGGACAGCTACCTGGAAACACCATATATTTT.

The chain joins TRBV9 to TRBJ2-3; 9 bases fit TRBD2. V shed 7 bases and J 2 bases; nucleotides not matched to a gene: 11. Germline CDR1 reads SGDLS; CDR2 reads YYNGEE. The CDR3 loop spans 16 amino acids. The DNA for the CDR3 is TGTGCCAGCTCCCCGAGCCTAGCGGGGACCACAGATACGCAGTATTTT. It translates to CASSPSLAGTTDTQYF.

There are a few counts of this clone. This chain uses TRBV7-9 with TRBJ2-3; no reliable D call. This CDR3 comprises 14 residues. Germline V gives CDR1 SEHNR, CDR2 FQNEAQ (reference sequence). Trimming shortened V by 1 base and J by 3 bases, and 8 bases separated the two germline ends. The CDR3 nucleotides are TGTGCCAGCAGCTTAGGCCCAACTACAGATACGCAGTATTTT. Translating gives CASSLGPTTDTQYF.

The genes are TRBV5-1 and TRBJ1-2; D perhaps matches TRBD1 (6 bases). Trimming took 6 bases from V and 1 from J, leaving 16 bases between them. This CDR3 is built from 15 residues. Germline V lookup: CDR1 SGHRS, CDR2 YFSETQ. CDR3 loop: CASTPHRARNYGYTF. The CDR3 coding sequence is TGCGCCAGCACGCCCCACAGGGCTCGTAACTATGGCTACACCTTC.

This clone was recorded only once. The V and J genes are TRBV11-3 and TRBJ1-1; D not resolved. Germline assignment: CDR1 SGHNT and CDR2 YENEEA. The CDR3 has 12 residues. Trimming cost V 3 bases and J 1 base, with 3 bases left between them. CDR3 in DNA: TGTGCCAGCAGCTTCAGGAACACTGAAGCTTTCTTT. Protein sequence: CASSFRNTEAFF.

The V gene is TRBV28, the J gene TRBJ1-5, with TRBD1 identical over 7 bases. With V trimmed by 10 bases and J by 7 bases, 13 bases remained unmatched. Germline CDR1 is MDHEN and CDR2 is SYDVKM. The CDR3 is 14 residues long. The CDR3 here is CAINSDRVVQPQHF. In DNA, the CDR3 is TGTGCCATTAACTCCGACAGGGTCGTACAGCCCCAGCATTTT.

CDR3 protein: CATQTSGGARETQYF. The CDR3 DNA reads as TGTGCCACCCAGACTAGCGGGGGGGCGCGGGAGACCCAGTACTTC. The V call is TRBV7-2, the J call TRBJ2-5, with 14 positions matching TRBD2. The V segment lost 10 bases and the J segment 5 bases; nucleotides outside the gene matches: 9. CDR1 and CDR2 (germline): SGHTA, FQGNSA. This CDR3 contains 15 residues.

The chain joins TRBV19 to TRBJ1-1; D call uncertain. From germline, CDR1 is LNHDA and CDR2 SQIVND (reference sequence). The germline V and J ends were trimmed by 5 bases and 5 bases, with 12 bases remaining between them. The CDR3 runs 13 residues. CDR3 sequence: CASSLPYETEAFF. The CDR3 DNA reads as TGTGCCAGTAGTCTCCCATATGAAACTGAAGCTTTCTTT.

The chain recombines TRBV21-1 with TRBJ2-3; the table gives TRBD1 as D, unverified against the DNA. TRBV21-1 is tagged as a pseudogene. The CDR3 sequence is 15 residues long. The DNA of the CDR3 is TGTGCCAGCAGCCGGACAGTAACTAGCACAGATACGCAGTATTTT. This encodes CASSRTVTSTDTQYF.

V gene TRBV27 combines with J gene TRBJ1-5; TRBD1 matches 8 bases. Germline CDR1 reads MNHEY; CDR2 reads SMNVEV (reference sequence). After removal of 8 bases from V and 15 bases from J, the junction contained 9 bases not matched to a gene. The CDR3 runs to 11 residues. The CDR3 DNA follows: TGTGCCAGCTTCGGGGGGGACAGGTGGCATTTT. Its protein product is CASFGGDRWHF.

This CDR3 reads CATIGAEAFF. The DNA of the CDR3 is TGTGCTACTATAGGCGCTGAAGCTTTCTTT. The rearrangement links TRBV2 to TRBJ1-1; no definite D call. CDR1 is SNHLY and CDR2 is FYNNEI in the germline V gene. The CDR3 contains 10 residues.

This chain joins TRBV7-2 and TRBJ2-1, with D perhaps given as TRBD1 or TRBD2 (5 bases each). The CDR3 extends over 12 amino acids. Per germline, CDR1 SGHTA and CDR2 FQGNSA. Trimming pared 5 bases from V and 10 bases from J, leaving 12 bases between. The CDR3 sequence is CASSRDQPEQFF. The DNA for the CDR3 is TGTGCCAGCAGCCGGGACCAACCCGAGCAGTTCTTC.

Written as DNA, the CDR3 is TGTGCCAGCAGTGAGGATAGCGGGGGTGGTACGCAGTATTTT. It yields the protein CASSEDSGGGTQYF. This chain joins TRBV6-1 and TRBJ2-3; 9 bases are shared with TRBD2. V trimming: 3 bases; J trimming: 8 bases; junction bases outside the gene matches: 6. This CDR3 has 14 residues. Germline V gives CDR1 MNHNS, CDR2 SASEGT.

The CDR3 DNA is TGTGCCACCAAGCGGGACATAGGACAGCCCCAGCATTTT. Translation gives CATKRDIGQPQHF. The V and J genes are TRBV6-5 and TRBJ1-5; D is perhaps TRBD1 (6 bases). V lost 10 bases and J 7 bases, leaving 17 bases between the germline ends. Germline V lookup: CDR1 MNHEY, CDR2 SVGAGI. This CDR3 contains 13 residues.

The chain combines TRBV4-2 with TRBJ2-3; 8 bases fit TRBD1. The length of the CDR3 is 15 residues. The germline V gene has CDR1 LGHNA and CDR2 YNFKEQ. Germline trimming cut 4 bases from V and 2 bases from J; bases unmatched to any gene: 5. For the CDR3, the DNA is TGTGCCAGCAGCCGCGACAGGGGACACACAGATACGCAGTATTTT. Translating gives CASSRDRGHTDTQYF.